This T cell receptor (beta chain) was sequenced during a study of blood T cell repertoires in COVID-19. Overall study: The United States, Italy and Spain provided the acute and convalescent COVID-19 samples. T cells, B-cell-depleted T cells, or PBMCs supplied cDNA or gDNA.

The Seattle patients joined while their infection was active and were tracked longitudinally afterward. In the original processing: Amplification with reference gene primers provided the estimates of nucleated cell counts. Profiling relied on immunoSEQ multiplex PCR, and the TCRdb table lists in-frame clones only, not all of them. For V, J and clone size, that table is used; D and trimming come from the DNA. The top ten clones hold around 5% of a sample with 150,000 or so clones, around 79% of them seen once. There are 14 residues in the CDR3. V was clipped by 6 bases and J by 1 base, with 11 bases between them. Germline CDR1 is MNHEY and CDR2 is SVGAGI.

The sequencing sample was made of peripheral blood. The chain has TRBV6-5 and TRBJ2-3; D is possibly TRBD2 (6 bases). The clonotype comes from a woman in her seventies with COVID-19, enrolled during active disease. Here the CDR3 reads CASSPGTRTDTQYF. The CDR3 coding sequence is TGTGCCAGCAGCCCGGGGACTCGCACAGATACGCAGTATTTT.